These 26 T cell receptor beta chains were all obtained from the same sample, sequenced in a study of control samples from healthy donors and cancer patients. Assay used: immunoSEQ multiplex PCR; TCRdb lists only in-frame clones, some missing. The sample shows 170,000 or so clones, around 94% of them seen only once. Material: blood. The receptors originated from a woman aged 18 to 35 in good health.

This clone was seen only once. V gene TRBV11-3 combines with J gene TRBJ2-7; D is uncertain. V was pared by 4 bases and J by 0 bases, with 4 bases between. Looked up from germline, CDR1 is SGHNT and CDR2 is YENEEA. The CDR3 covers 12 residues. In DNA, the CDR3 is TGTGCCAGCAGCTCAGGCTCCTACGAGCAGTACTTC. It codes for CASSSGSYEQYF.

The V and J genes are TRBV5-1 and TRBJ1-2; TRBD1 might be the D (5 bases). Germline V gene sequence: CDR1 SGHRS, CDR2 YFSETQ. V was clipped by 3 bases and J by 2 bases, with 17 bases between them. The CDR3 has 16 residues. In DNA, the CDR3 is TGCGCCAGCAGCTCTCCCAGAGAGGGGTCAAACTATGGCTACACCTTC. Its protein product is CASSSPREGSNYGYTF.

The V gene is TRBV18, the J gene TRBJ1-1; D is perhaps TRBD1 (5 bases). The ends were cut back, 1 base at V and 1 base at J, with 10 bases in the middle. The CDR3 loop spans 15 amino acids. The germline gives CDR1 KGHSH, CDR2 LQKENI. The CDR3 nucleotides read TGTGCCAGCTCACCACTTCCAGGGCCGAACACTGAAGCTTTCTTT. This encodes CASSPLPGPNTEAFF.

Here the CDR3 DNA reads TGTGCCAGCAGTTACTCAGCTAGCGGGATCACCGGGGAGCTGTTTTTT. As protein: CASSYSASGITGELFF. V gene TRBV6-5 combines with J gene TRBJ2-2; 9 bases are a match to TRBD2. CDR3 length: 16 amino acids. CDR1 and CDR2 from the germline V gene are MNHEY and SVGAGI. The ends lost 0 bases at V and 4 bases at J; junction bases unmatched: 3.

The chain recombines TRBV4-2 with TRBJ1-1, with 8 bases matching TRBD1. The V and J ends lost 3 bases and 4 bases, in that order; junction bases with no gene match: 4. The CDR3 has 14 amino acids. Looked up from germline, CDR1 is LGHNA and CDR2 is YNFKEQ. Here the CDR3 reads CASSHGDRFTEAFF. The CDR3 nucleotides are TGTGCCAGCAGCCATGGGGACAGGTTCACTGAAGCTTTCTTT.

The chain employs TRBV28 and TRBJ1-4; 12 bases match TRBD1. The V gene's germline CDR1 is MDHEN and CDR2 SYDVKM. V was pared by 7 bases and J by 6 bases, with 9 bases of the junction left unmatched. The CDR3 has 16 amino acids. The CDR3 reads CASTRDRGPGDEKLFF. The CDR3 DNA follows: TGTGCCAGCACCAGGGACAGGGGGCCGGGTGATGAAAAACTGTTTTTT.

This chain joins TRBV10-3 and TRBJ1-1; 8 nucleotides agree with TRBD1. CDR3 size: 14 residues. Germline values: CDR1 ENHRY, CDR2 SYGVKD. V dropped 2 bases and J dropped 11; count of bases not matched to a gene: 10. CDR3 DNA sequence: TGTGCCATCAGTGAGCCCGGAGGACAGGGAGACGCTTTCTTT. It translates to CAISEPGGQGDAFF.

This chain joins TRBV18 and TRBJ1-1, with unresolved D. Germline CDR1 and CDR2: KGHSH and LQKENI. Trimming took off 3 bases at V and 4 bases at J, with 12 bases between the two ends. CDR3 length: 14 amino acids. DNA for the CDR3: TGTGCCAGCTCACCCTTAAACATCCCCACTGAAGCTTTCTTT. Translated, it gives CASSPLNIPTEAFF.

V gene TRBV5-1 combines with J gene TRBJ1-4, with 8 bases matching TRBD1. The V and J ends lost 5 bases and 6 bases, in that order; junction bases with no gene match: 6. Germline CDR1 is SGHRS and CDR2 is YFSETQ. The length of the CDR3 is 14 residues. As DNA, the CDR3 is TGCGCCAGCAGGCCGACAGGGGATTATGAAAAACTGTTTTTT. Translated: CASRPTGDYEKLFF.

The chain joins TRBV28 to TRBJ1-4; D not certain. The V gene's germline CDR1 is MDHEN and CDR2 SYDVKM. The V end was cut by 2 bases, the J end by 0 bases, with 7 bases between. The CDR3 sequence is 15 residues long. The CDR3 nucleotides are TGTGCCAGCAGTTTAGTGGGCACAACTAATGAAAAACTGTTTTTT. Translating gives CASSLVGTTNEKLFF.

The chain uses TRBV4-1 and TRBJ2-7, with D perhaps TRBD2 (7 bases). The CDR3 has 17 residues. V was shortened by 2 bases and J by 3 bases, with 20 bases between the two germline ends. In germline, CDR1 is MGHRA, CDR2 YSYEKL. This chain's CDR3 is CASSQSPSGGAYYEQYF. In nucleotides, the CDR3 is TGCGCCAGCAGCCAATCCCCCTCGGGGGGCGCTTACTACGAGCAGTACTTC.

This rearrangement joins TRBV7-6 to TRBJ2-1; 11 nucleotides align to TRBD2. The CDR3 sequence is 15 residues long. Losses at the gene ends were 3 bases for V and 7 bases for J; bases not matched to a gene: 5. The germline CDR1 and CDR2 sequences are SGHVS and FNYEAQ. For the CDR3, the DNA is TGTGCCAGCAGCTTCGGTAGCGGGAGGGGGAATGAGCAGTTCTTC. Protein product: CASSFGSGRGNEQFF.

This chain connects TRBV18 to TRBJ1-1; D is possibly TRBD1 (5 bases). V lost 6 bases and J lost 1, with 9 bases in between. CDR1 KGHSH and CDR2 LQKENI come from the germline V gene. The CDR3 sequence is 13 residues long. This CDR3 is CASSGTANTEAFF. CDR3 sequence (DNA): TGTGCCAGCTCGGGGACTGCGAACACTGAAGCTTTCTTT.

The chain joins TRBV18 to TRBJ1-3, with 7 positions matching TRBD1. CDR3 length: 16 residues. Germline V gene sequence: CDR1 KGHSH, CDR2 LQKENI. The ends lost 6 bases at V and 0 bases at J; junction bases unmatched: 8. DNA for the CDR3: TGTGCCAGCTCGCCTTCGACAGGGCGCTCTGGAAACACCATATATTTT. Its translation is CASSPSTGRSGNTIYF.

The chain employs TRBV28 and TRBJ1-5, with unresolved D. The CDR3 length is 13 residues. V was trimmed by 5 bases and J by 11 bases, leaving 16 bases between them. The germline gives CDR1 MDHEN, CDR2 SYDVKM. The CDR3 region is CASSPMSGSAQHF. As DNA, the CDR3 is TGTGCCAGCAGTCCCATGTCGGGGTCAGCCCAGCATTTT.

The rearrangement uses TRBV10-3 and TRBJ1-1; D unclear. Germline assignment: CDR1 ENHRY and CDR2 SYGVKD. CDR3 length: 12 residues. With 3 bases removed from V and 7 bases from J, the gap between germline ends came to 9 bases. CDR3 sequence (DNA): TGTGCCATCAGTGATCAGGACGGTGAAGCTTTCTTT. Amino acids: CAISDQDGEAFF.

CDR3 region: CASSAEGAGNTIYF. CDR3 sequence (DNA): TGTGCCAGCAGTGCTGAGGGGGCAGGGAACACCATATATTTT. The V and J genes are TRBV6-6 and TRBJ1-3; the match to TRBD1 covers 7 bases. J gave up 7 bases and V 5 bases, and 8 bases lay outside the gene matches. This CDR3 comprises 14 residues. Germline V gene sequence: CDR1 MNHNY, CDR2 SVGAGI (reference sequence).

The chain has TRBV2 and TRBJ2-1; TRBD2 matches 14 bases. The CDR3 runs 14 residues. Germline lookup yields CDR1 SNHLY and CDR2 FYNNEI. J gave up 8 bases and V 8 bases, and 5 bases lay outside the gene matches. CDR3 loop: CASGTSGSIDEQFF. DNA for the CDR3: TGTGCCAGCGGGACTAGCGGGAGTATCGATGAGCAGTTCTTC.

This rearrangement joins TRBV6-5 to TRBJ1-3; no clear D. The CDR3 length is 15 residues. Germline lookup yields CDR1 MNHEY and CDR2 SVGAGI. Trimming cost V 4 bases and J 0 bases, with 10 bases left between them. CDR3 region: CASSSSGYSGNTIYF. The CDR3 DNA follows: TGTGCCAGCAGTTCCTCTGGTTACTCTGGAAACACCATATATTTT.

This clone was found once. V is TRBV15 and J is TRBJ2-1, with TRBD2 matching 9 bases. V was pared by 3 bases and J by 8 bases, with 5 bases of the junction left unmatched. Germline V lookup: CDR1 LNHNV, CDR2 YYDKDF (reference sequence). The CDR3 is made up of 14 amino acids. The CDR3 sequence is CATSSSGRGDEQFF. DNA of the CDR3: TGTGCCACCAGCAGTAGCGGGAGAGGAGATGAGCAGTTCTTC. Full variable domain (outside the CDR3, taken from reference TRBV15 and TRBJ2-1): DAMVIQNPRYQVTQFGKPVTLSCSQTLNHNVMYWYQQKSSQAPKLLFHYYDKDFNNEADTPDNFQSRRPNTSFCFLDIRSPGLGDTAMYLCATSSSGRGDEQFFGPGTRLTVL.

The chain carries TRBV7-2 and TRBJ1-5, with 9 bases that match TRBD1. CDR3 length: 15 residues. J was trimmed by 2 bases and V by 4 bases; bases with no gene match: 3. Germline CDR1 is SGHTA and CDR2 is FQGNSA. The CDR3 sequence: CASSSRTGGNQPQHF. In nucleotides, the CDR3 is TGTGCCAGCAGCTCCAGGACAGGGGGCAATCAGCCCCAGCATTTT.

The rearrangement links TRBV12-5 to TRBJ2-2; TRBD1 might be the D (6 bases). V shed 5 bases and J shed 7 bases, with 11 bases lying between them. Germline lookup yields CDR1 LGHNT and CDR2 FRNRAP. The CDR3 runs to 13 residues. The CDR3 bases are TGTGCTAGTGGTGGCGCAGGGGTCGGGGAGCTGTTTTTT. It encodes CASGGAGVGELFF.

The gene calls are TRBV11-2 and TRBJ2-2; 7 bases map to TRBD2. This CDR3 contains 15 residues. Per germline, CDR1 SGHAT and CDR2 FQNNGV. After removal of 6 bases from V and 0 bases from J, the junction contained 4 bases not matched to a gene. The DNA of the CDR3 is TGTGCCAGCAGTTTTGGGGGGGCGAACACCGGGGAGCTGTTTTTT. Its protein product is CASSFGGANTGELFF.

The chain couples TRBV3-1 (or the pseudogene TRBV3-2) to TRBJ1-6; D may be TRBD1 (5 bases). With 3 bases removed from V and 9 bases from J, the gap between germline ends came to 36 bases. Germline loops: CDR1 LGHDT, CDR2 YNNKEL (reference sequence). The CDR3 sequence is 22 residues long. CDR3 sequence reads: CASSHTLLKSLPGQGDSSPLHF. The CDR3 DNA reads TGTGCCAGCAGCCACACTCTTTTGAAATCCCTCCCAGGGCAGGGTGATAGTTCACCCCTCCACTTT.

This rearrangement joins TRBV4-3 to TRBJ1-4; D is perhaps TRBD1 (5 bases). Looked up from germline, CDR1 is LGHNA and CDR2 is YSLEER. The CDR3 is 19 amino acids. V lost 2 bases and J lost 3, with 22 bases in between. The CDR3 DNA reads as TGCGCCAGCAGCCAATCCCCGGTGGGGAGACAGAGAGCTAATGAAAAACTGTTTTTT. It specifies CASSQSPVGRQRANEKLFF.

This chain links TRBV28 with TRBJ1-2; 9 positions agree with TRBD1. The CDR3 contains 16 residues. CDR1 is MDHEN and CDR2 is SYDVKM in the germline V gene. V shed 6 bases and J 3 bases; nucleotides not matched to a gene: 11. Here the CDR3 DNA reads TGTGCCAGCAGCCAGGCCGGGACAGGGTTCGACTATGGCTACACCTTC. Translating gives CASSQAGTGFDYGYTF.